The source of this T cell receptor (beta chain) is a study of Graves' ophthalmopathy and Graves' hyperthyroidism. This clonotype has ten or more counts. TCR beta CDR3 amplification used RNA transcripts. HTBI primers were employed in first-round RT-PCR, then a second-round multiplex PCR followed. TCRdb re-called the multiplex PCR reads with MiXCR, one entry per CDR3 protein. The data show roughly 300,000 distinct CDR3 sequences, 17% seen once. Trimming took 1 base from V and 6 from J, leaving 13 bases between them. Looked up from germline, CDR1 is DFQATT and CDR2 is SNEGSKA (reference sequence). The CDR3 runs 14 residues.

The specimen sequenced was peripheral blood. The chain combines TRBV20-1 with TRBJ1-5; possibly TRBD1 for D (5 bases). The source of this sequence is an adult man with Graves' ophthalmopathy. CDR3 in DNA: TGCAGTGCTAGAGCTGCACTGGGGGTTCAGCCCCAGCATTTT. Translated, it gives CSARAALGVQPQHF.